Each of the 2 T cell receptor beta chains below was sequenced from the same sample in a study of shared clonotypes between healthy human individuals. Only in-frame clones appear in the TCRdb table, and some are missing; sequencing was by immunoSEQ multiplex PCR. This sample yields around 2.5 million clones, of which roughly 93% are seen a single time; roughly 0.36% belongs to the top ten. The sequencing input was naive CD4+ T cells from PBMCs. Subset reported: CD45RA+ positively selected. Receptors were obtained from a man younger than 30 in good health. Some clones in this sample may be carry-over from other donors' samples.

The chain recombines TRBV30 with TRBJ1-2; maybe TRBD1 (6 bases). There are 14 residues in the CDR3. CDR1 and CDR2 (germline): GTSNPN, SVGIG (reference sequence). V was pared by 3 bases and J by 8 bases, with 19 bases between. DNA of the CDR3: TGTGCCTGGAGGGGCCGGGGGCAGGTAGAGGGCTACACCTTC. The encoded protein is CAWRGRGQVEGYTF.

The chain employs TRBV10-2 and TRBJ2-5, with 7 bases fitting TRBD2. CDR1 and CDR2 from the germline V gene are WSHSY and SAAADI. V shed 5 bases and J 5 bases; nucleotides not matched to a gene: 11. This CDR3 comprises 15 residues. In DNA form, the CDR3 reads TGCGCCAGCAGTCAAGCGGGGCCTTCCCGGGAGACCCAGTACTTC. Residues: CASSQAGPSRETQYF.